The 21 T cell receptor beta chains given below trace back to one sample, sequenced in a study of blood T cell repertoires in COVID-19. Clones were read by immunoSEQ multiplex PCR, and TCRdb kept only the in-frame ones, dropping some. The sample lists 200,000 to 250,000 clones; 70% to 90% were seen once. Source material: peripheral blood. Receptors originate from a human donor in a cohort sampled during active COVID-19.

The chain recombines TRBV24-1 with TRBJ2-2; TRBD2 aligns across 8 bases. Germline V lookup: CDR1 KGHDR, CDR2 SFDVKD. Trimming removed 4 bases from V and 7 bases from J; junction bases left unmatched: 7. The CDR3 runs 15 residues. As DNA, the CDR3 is TGTGCCACCAGTGAGGCGGGGGGCGGAAGCGGGGAGCTGTTTTTT. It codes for CATSEAGGGSGELFF.

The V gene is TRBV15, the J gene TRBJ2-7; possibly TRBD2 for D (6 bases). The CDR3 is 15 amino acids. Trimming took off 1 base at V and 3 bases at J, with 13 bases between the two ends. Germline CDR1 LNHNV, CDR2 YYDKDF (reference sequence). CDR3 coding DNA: TGTGCCACCAGCAGAGCCGCGGGGAGAGACTACGAGCAGTACTTC. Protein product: CATSRAAGRDYEQYF.

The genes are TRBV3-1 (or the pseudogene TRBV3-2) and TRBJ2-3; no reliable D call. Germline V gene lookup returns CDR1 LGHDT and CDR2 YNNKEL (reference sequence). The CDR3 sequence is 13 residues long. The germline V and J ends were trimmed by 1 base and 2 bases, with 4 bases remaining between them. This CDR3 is CASSQGHTDTQYF. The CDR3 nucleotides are TGTGCCAGCAGCCAAGGTCACACAGATACGCAGTATTTT.

DNA for the CDR3: TGTGCCAGCAGCCGGACAGGGGGAGGTAACACCGGGGAGCTGTTTTTT. Residues: CASSRTGGGNTGELFF. The chain uses TRBV3-1 (or the pseudogene TRBV3-2) and TRBJ2-2; 10 bases map to TRBD1. Germline loops: CDR1 LGHDT, CDR2 YNNKEL (reference sequence). V gave up 4 bases and J gave up 2 bases; unmatched junction bases: 4. The CDR3 consists of 16 residues.

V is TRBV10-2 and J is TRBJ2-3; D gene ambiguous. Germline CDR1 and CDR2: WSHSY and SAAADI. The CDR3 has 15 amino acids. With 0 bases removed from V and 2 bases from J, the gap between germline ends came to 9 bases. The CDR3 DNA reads TGCGCCAGCAGTGAGTCAGGAGTAATCACAGATACGCAGTATTTT. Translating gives CASSESGVITDTQYF.

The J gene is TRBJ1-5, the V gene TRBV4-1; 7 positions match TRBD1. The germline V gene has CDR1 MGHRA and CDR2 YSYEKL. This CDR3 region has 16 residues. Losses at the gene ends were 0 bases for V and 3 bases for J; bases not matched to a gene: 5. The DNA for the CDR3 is TGCGCCAGCAGCCAAGACAGGGGGATCCACAATCAGCCCCAGCATTTT. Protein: CASSQDRGIHNQPQHF.

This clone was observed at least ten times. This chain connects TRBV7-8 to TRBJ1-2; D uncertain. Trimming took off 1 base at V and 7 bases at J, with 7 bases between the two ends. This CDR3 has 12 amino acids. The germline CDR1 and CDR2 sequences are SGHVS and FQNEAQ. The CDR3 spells CASSLGAGGYTF. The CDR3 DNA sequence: TGTGCCAGCAGCTTAGGGGCGGGTGGCTACACCTTC.

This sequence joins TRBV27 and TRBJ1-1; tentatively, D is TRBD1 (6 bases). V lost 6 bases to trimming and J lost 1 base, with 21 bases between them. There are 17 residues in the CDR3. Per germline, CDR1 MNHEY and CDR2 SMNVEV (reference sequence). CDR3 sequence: CASSRTAPMGRNTEAFF. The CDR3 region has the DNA TGTGCCAGCAGCCGGACAGCCCCTATGGGCAGGAACACTGAAGCTTTCTTT.

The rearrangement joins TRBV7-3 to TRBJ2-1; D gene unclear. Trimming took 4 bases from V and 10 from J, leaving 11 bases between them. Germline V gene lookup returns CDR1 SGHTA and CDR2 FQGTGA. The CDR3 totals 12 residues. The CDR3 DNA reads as TGTGCCAGCAGCTCGCCGCGTAGCGAGCAGTTCTTC. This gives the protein CASSSPRSEQFF.

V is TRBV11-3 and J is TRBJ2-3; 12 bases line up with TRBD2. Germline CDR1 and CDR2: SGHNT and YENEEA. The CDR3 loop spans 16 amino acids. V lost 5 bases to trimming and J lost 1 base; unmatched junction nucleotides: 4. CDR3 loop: CASSSGLAGRTDTQYF. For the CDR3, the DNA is TGTGCCAGCAGCAGTGGACTAGCGGGACGCACAGATACGCAGTATTTT. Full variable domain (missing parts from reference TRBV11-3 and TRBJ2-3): EAGVVQSPRYKIIEKKQPVAFWCNPISGHNTLYWYLQNLGQGPELLIRYENEEAVDDSQLPKDRFSAERLKGVDSTLKIQPAELGDSAVYLCASSSGLAGRTDTQYFGPGTRLTVL.

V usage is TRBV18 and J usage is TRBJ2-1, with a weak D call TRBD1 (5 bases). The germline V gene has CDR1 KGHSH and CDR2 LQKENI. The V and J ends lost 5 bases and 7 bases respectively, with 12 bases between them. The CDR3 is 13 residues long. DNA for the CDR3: TGTGCCAGCTCATCCGGACAAAATAATGAGCAGTTCTTC. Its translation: CASSSGQNNEQFF.

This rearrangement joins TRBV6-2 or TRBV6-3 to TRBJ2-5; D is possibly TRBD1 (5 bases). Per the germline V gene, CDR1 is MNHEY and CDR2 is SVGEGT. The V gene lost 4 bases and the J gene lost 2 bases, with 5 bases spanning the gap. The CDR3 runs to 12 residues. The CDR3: CASSSGQETQYF. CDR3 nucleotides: TGTGCCAGCAGTTCAGGGCAAGAGACCCAGTACTTC.

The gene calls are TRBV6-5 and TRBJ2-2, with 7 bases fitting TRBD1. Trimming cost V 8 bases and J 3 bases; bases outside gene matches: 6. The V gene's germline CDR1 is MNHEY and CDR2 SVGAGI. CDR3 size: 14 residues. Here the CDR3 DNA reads TGTGCCAGCGGGCTTGGGACAGACACCGGGGAGCTGTTTTTT. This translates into CASGLGTDTGELFF.

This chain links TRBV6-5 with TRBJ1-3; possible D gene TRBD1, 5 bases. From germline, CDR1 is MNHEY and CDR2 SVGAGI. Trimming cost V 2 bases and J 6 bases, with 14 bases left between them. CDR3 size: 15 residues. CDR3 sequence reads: CASSYLGGGVNTIYF. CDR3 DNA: TGTGCCAGCAGTTACCTGGGAGGAGGGGTAAACACCATATATTTT.

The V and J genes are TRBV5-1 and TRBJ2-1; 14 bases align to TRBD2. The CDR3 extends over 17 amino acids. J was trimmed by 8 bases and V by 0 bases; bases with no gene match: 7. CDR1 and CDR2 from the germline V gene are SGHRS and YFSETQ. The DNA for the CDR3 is TGCGCCAGCAGCTTGGCCGGGACTAGCGGGAGATTGGATGAGCAGTTCTTC. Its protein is CASSLAGTSGRLDEQFF.

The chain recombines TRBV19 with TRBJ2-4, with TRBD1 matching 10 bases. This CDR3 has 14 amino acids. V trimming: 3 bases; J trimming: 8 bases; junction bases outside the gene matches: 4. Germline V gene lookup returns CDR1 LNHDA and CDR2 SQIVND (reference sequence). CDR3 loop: CASSIGQGEYIQYF. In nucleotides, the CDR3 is TGTGCCAGTAGTATCGGACAGGGGGAATACATTCAGTACTTC.

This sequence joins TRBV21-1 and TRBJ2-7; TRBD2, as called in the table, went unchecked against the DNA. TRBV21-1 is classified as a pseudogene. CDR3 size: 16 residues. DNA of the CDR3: TGTGCCAGCAGCAAAGTAGGAAGCGGGAGGGCCTACGAGCAGTACTTC. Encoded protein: CASSKVGSGRAYEQYF.

CDR3 in amino acids: CSVAGGDYPATEAFF. DNA for the CDR3: TGCAGCGTTGCCGGGGGGGACTACCCAGCCACTGAAGCTTTCTTT. The chain couples TRBV29-1 to TRBJ1-1; weak D call: TRBD1 (5 bases). Trimming stripped 4 bases from V and 4 bases from J, with 19 bases between. Per the germline V gene, CDR1 is SQVTM and CDR2 is ANQGSEA. The CDR3 is 15 residues long.

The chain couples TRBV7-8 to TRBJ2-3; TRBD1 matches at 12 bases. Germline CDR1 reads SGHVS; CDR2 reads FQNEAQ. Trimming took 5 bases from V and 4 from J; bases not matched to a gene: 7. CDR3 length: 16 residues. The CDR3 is CASSPYGTGGADTQYF. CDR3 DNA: TGTGCCAGCAGCCCATACGGGACAGGGGGCGCAGATACGCAGTATTTT.

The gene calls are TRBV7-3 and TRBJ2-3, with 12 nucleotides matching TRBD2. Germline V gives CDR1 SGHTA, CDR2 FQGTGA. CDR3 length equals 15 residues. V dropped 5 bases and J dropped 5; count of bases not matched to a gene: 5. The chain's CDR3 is CASSLRTSGVDTQYF. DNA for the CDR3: TGTGCCAGCAGCCTACGGACTAGCGGGGTAGATACGCAGTATTTT.

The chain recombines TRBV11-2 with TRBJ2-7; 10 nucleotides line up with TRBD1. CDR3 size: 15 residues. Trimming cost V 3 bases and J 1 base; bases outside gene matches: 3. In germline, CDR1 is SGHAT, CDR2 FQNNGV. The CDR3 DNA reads TGTGCCAGCAGCTTCGGGACAGGGGCGTCCTACGAGCAGTACTTC. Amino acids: CASSFGTGASYEQYF.